One sample yielded the 11 T cell receptor beta chains listed below, sequenced in a study of shared clonotypes between healthy human individuals (TCRdb year 2020). The receptor library was made with the immunoSEQ multiplex PCR assay. TCRdb obtained this table from immuneACCESS and retained in-frame rearrangements with V and J assigned. These tables miss some clones; where compared with another copy, unresolved V genes account for less than half of the shortfall, and the remainder is unexplained. Within this sample are hundreds of thousands of clones, with about 74% of them counted one time only. Approximately 1.7% of the sample lies in the top ten. Sequencing was carried out using memory CD4+ T cells sorted from blood. The cell subset or site label, as the study defines it: CD45RA-negative fraction. Receptors originate from a woman aged 30 to 39 in good health.

The rearrangement uses TRBV30 and TRBJ1-2; D uncertain. Trimming shortened V by 2 bases and J by 2 bases, and 3 bases separated the two germline ends. The germline gives CDR1 GTSNPN, CDR2 SVGIG (reference sequence). This CDR3 region has 11 residues. The CDR3 DNA sequence: TGTGCCTGGAGTAACAACTATGGCTACACCTTC. Protein product: CAWSNNYGYTF.

The chain carries TRBV11-2 and TRBJ2-7, with 8 bases matching TRBD1. Per germline, CDR1 SGHAT and CDR2 FQNNGV. The junction had 13 bases not matched to a gene; V was cut back by 4 bases and J by 5 bases. The CDR3 totals 16 residues. The CDR3 bases are TGTGCCAGCAGCTACCTCCAGGGGGCTACAGGGCACGAGCAGTACTTC. Translating it yields CASSYLQGATGHEQYF.

This clone was observed once. This rearrangement joins TRBV5-1 to TRBJ1-2; D not resolved. The CDR3 extends over 15 amino acids. Germline CDR1 is SGHRS and CDR2 is YFSETQ. Trimming took off 4 bases at V and 4 bases at J, with 17 bases between the two ends. The CDR3, as DNA: TGCGCCAGCAGCCCGGGAGTTACACACGGCTATGGCTACACCTTC. Residues: CASSPGVTHGYGYTF.

V and J are TRBV27 and TRBJ1-2, with 9 bases identical to TRBD1. J gave up 9 bases and V 5 bases, and 16 bases lay outside the gene matches. Germline V gene sequence: CDR1 MNHEY, CDR2 SMNVEV (reference sequence). The CDR3 spans 16 residues. As DNA, the CDR3 is TGTGCCAGCAGTCCCGGGACAGGGAATAGCATGTATAGCTACACCTTC. Amino acids: CASSPGTGNSMYSYTF.

In nucleotides, the CDR3 is TGTGCCAGCAGTGACCACCAGGATAGCACAGATACGCAGTATTTT. Its translation is CASSDHQDSTDTQYF. The genes are TRBV25-1 and TRBJ2-3; D call uncertain. CDR3 length: 15 residues. V was shortened by 3 bases and J by 0 bases, with 10 bases between the two germline ends. The germline V gene has CDR1 MGHDK and CDR2 SYGVNS.

The rearrangement uses TRBV5-1 and TRBJ2-3; 7 bases map to TRBD2. The V gene's germline CDR1 is SGHRS and CDR2 YFSETQ. V trimming: 4 bases; J trimming: 3 bases; junction bases outside the gene matches: 5. The CDR3 runs 14 residues. The CDR3 coding sequence is TGCGCCAGCAGCAGCTGGGAGGGGACAGATACGCAGTATTTT. It translates to CASSSWEGTDTQYF.

The rearrangement joins TRBV9 to TRBJ2-7; perhaps TRBD1 as D (6 bases). Germline V gene lookup returns CDR1 SGDLS and CDR2 YYNGEE. V dropped 4 bases and J dropped 0 bases, with 14 bases sitting between them. CDR3 size: 15 residues. The CDR3 DNA reads as TGTGCCAGCAGCTTCCCGACAGGCAGCTCCTACGAGCAGTACTTC. It yields the protein CASSFPTGSSYEQYF.

The chain is built from TRBV12-1 and TRBJ2-3; whether TRBD1, the table's D call, matches the DNA was not checked. TRBV12-1 is termed a pseudogene. CDR3 length: 17 amino acids. This chain's CDR3 is CASSSTRGQGAFGTQYF. In DNA, the CDR3 is TGTGCCAGCAGTTCCACTCGGGGGCAGGGGGCATTCGGTACGCAGTATTTT.

The CDR3 loop reads CASSSPSNPRDHEQYF. CDR3 in DNA: TGTGCCAGCTCCTCCCCTAGCAACCCCAGGGACCACGAGCAGTACTTC. This chain links TRBV28 with TRBJ2-7; possibly TRBD1 or TRBD2 for D (5 bases each). Germline lookup yields CDR1 MDHEN and CDR2 SYDVKM. The germline V and J ends were trimmed by 8 bases and 5 bases, with 25 bases remaining between them. The CDR3 runs 16 residues. The full variable domain, its missing parts supplied by reference TRBV28 and TRBJ2-7, is DVKVTQSSRYLVKRTGEKVFLECVQDMDHENMFWYRQDPGLGLRLIYFSYDVKMKEKGDIPEGYSVSREKKERFSLILESASTNQTSMYLCASSSPSNPRDHEQYFGPGTRLTVT.

This clone has more than one count but fewer than ten. The chain is built from TRBV9 and TRBJ1-4, with 7 bases identical to TRBD1. V was pared by 0 bases and J by 8 bases, with 7 bases of the junction left unmatched. The V gene's germline CDR1 is SGDLS and CDR2 YYNGEE. This CDR3 has 15 amino acids. The CDR3 nucleotides are TGTGCCAGCAGCGTAGGTGTACAGGGGACCGAAAAACTGTTTTTT. Amino acids: CASSVGVQGTEKLFF. Full variable domain (rest looked up from reference TRBV9 and TRBJ1-4): DSGVTQTPKHLITATGQRVTLRCSPRSGDLSVYWYQQSLDQGLQFLIQYYNGEERAKGNILERFSAQQFPDLHSELNLSSLELGDSALYFCASSVGVQGTEKLFFGSGTQLSVL.

This chain joins TRBV27 and TRBJ2-3; 10 nucleotides match TRBD1. Germline V gene lookup returns CDR1 MNHEY and CDR2 SMNVEV (reference sequence). The CDR3 runs 20 residues. The V segment lost 2 bases and the J segment 1 base; nucleotides outside the gene matches: 15. The CDR3 sequence: CASSLRARDRGLIGTDTQYF. The CDR3 bases are TGTGCCAGCAGTTTACGGGCCCGGGACAGGGGACTAATTGGCACAGATACGCAGTATTTT.